Given below is one T cell receptor (beta chain) in context. What this receptor recognizes is not known. No much larger clone is present one base from it, and per-base qualities are unavailable. V and J are trimmed by 6 bases and 2 bases, and the gene matches miss 5 bases of the junction. From the germline V gene, CDR1 is SGHTA and CDR2 is FQGNSA. Reading from cysteine to phenylalanine, the CDR3 counts 14 amino acids. Here the CDR3 DNA is all that survives: 42 bases in frame from base 1. This specimen comes from a study of glioma-infiltrating T cells after dendritic cell vaccination (dated by TCRdb to about 2016). General notes on the study: The cohort included roughly 15 glioblastoma patients drawn from Phase I and II dendritic cell vaccination trials, of whom 9 were newly diagnosed and 6 had recurrent disease. To make the vaccine, monocyte-derived dendritic cells were cultured for 7 to 8 days with IL-4 and GM-CSF and then pulsed overnight with autologous tumor lysate. Survival after dendritic cell vaccination was correlated with TCR sequencing metrics, such as TIL content and the overlap between tumor and blood repertoires. Patients received three intradermal dendritic cell vaccine injections at biweekly intervals in the arm below the axilla. In glioblastoma patients vaccinated with dendritic cells, deep sequencing of TCR beta CDR3 regions served to measure tumor-infiltrating lymphocyte content and to compare repertoires between tumor and blood. Autologous tumor lysate-pulsed dendritic cell vaccination was administered to the patients between the early 2000s and the early 2010s. General findings and caveats noted by the study authors: The cohort was small and heterogeneous, few patients had complete blood and tumor sets, and even fewer had initial-recurrent tumor pairs. The three-group TCR overlap response model was described as speculative and requiring prospective validation. Higher estimated pretreatment TIL content predicted longer time to progression and overall survival after dendritic cell vaccination. No direct relationship between TCR clonality and survival was found, suggesting a diverse polyclonal response may matter.

Selection of patients required sufficient residual fresh-frozen tumor tissue and over two years of available survival data. An isocitrate dehydrogenase mutation was not carried by any of the glioblastoma patients, although molecular status was otherwise variable. PBMC were collected before vaccination, two weeks after the third vaccination, and at tumor progression if tumor progression occurred. Genomic DNA was extracted with the Qiagen DNeasy Blood extraction Kit. TCRB CDR3 regions were amplified from about 2 ug genomic DNA, or all available DNA if less, using the immunoSEQ assay. The multiplex PCR employed 60 forward primers targeting TCR V beta segments and 13 reverse primers targeting J beta segments. Synthetic control templates were spiked into each sample at limiting dilution to estimate reads per starting template. The Illumina HiSeq System generated sequencing reads of 87 bp. The authors' analysis ran thus. PCR and sequencing errors were removed by merging closely related sequences with a nearest neighbor algorithm. TCR overlap was defined as the percentage of unique tumor TCR beta sequences that were also found in the peripheral blood of the same patient. TCRdb limited this immuneACCESS table to in-frame rearrangements with V and J called. A share of clones is missing; checked studies link under half to unresolved V genes, and the rest is unexplained. The V and J calls and clone size were taken over from that table, and D and trimming were inferred from the DNA. The sample includes approximately 48,000 clones, with 85% to 90% observed a single time. Roughly an eighth of the sample belongs to the ten largest clones.

The sequencing here drew on blood, taken before dendritic cell vaccination. This TCR was sampled from a human donor with glioblastoma. This receptor chain uses TRBV7-2 and TRBJ2-7, with 9 middle bases fitting TRBD1. The nucleotide sequence is given as TGTGCCAGCAGTCAAACAGGGGGCCCCTACGAGCAGTACTTC. This gives the protein CASSQTGGPYEQYF. Reference TRBV7-2 and TRBJ2-7 proteins supply the regions before and after the CDR3; the full variable domain is: GAGVSQSPSNKVTEKGKDVELRCDPISGHTALYWYRQSLGQGLEFLIYFQGNSAPDKSGLPSDRFSAERTGGSVSTLTIQRTQQEDSAVYLCASSQTGGPYEQYFGPGTRLTVT.